Listed below are T cell receptor beta chains from one sample, sequenced in a study of shared clonotypes between healthy human individuals. This table comes from immunoSEQ multiplex PCR, and its TCRdb copy is limited to in-frame clones, with some not included. Seen here are about 110,000 clones, about 63% observed once, and the top ten hold approximately 23%. Input material: memory CD8+ T cells sorted from blood. These TCRs come from a young woman in good health. CDR3s include the opening cysteine and the closing phenylalanine or tryptophan. Each record gives: clone size, D gene, V gene, J gene, CDR3 DNA, CDR3 protein. The D gene is left open where the match is weak. A row's size may be missing; if present it is once, few, many or a size class.

size: NA
D: TRBD2
V: TRBV7-7
J: TRBJ2-5
DNA: TGTGCCAGCAGCTTAGAAGGACTAGCGGGAGAAGAGACCCAGTACTTC
CDR3: CASSLEGLAGEETQYF

size: NA
D: NA
V: TRBV4-2
J: TRBJ2-3
DNA: TGTGCCAGCAGCCCTCTAGAGGTGGGGCACGTGGATACGCAGTATTTT
CDR3: CASSPLEVGHVDTQYF

size: many
D: NA
V: TRBV7-3
J: TRBJ2-7
DNA: TGTGCCAGCAGCCTAAATCTCGGGTACGAGCAGTACTTC
CDR3: CASSLNLGYEQYF

size: few
D: NA
V: TRBV15
J: TRBJ1-1
DNA: TGTGCCACCAGCAGAGATGAGGGGACACCAGCTGAAGCTTTCTTT
CDR3: CATSRDEGTPAEAFF

size: NA
D: TRBD2
V: TRBV5-1
J: TRBJ2-2
DNA: TGCGCCAGCAGCCGTGAGACTAGCGGTGGCGGGGAGCTGTTTTTT
CDR3: CASSRETSGGGELFF

size: once
D: TRBD1
V: TRBV15
J: TRBJ2-6
DNA: TGTGCCACCAGCAGAGTCGGACAGGGGACTGGGGCCAACGTCCTGACTTTC
CDR3: CATSRVGQGTGANVLTF

size: medium-sized
D: TRBD2
V: TRBV6-4
J: TRBJ2-1
DNA: TGTGCCAGCAGTGGACTAGCGGGAGGCAATGAGCAGTTCTTC
CDR3: CASSGLAGGNEQFF

size: NA
D: NA
V: TRBV10-1
J: TRBJ2-7
DNA: TGCGCCAGCAGTTTTATGAAAGGCCACGAGCAGTACTTC
CDR3: CASSFMKGHEQYF

size: NA
D: NA
V: TRBV19
J: TRBJ2-7
DNA: TGTGCCAGTAGCGCCTTCTCTGCCTACGAGCAGTACTTC
CDR3: CASSAFSAYEQYF

size: NA
D: TRBD1
V: TRBV27
J: TRBJ2-1
DNA: TGTGCCAGCAGACCGACAGGGGTTTTAAATGAGCAGTTCTTC
CDR3: CASRPTGVLNEQFF

size: NA
D: NA
V: TRBV15
J: TRBJ2-7
DNA: TGTGCCACCAGCAGGGACATGAGCTCCTACGAGCAGTACTTC
CDR3: CATSRDMSSYEQYF

size: NA
D: NA
V: TRBV28
J: TRBJ2-3
DNA: TGTGCCAGCAGCCCGGGGGAGTCCACAGATACGCAGTATTTT
CDR3: CASSPGESTDTQYF

size: many
D: TRBD1
V: TRBV6-4
J: TRBJ2-1
DNA: TGTGCCAGCAGTGACACAGGGGGCGCCGGCAATGAGCAGTTCTTC
CDR3: CASSDTGGAGNEQFF